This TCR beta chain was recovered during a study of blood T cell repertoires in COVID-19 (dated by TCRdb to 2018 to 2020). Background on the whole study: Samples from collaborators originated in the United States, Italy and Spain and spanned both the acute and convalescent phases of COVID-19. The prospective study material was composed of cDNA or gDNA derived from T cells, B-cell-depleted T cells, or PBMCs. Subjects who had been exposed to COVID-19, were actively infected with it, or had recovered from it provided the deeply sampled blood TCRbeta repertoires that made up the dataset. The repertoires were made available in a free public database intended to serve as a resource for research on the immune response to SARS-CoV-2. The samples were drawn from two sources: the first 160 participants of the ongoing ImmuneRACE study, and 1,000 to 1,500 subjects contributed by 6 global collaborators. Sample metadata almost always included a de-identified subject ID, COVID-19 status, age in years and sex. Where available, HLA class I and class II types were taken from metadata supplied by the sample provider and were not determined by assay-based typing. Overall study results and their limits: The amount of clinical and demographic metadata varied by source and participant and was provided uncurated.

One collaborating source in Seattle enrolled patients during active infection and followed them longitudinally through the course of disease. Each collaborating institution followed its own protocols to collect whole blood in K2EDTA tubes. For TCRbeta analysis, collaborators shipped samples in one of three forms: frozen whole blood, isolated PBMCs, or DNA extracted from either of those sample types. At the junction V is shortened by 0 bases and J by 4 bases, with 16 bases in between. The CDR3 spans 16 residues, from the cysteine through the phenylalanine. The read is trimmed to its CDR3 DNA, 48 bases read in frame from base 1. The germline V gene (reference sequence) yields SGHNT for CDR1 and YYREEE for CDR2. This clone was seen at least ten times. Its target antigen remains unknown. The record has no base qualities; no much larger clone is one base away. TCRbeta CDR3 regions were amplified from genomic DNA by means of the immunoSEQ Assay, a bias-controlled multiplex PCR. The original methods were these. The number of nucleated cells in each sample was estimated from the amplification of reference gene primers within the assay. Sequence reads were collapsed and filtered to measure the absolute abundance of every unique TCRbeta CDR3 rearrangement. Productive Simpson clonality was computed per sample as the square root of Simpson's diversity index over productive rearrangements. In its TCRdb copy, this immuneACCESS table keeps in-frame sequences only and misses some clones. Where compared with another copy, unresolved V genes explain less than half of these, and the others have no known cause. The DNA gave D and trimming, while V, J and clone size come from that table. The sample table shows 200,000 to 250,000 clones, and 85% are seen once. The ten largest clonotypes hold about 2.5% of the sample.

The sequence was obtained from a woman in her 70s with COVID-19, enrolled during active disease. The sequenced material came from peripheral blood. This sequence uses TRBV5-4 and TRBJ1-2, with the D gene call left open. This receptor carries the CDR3 CASSLGSQANLYGYTF. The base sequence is TGTGCCAGCAGCTTGGGTAGTCAGGCCAACCTCTATGGCTACACCTTC.